This TCR beta chain was documented in a study of blood T cell repertoires in COVID-19. Overall study: Sample material is recorded as cDNA or gDNA derived from T cells, B-cell-depleted T cells, or PBMCs.

The CDR3 has 15 amino acids. The germline gives CDR1 SGHTA, CDR2 FQGNSA. Trimming stripped 1 base from V and 7 bases from J, with 14 bases between. Authors' data handling: By means of reference gene primer amplification, nucleated cell counts were estimated. TCRdb's table, derived via immunoSEQ multiplex PCR, lists solely in-frame clones and lacks some. Clone size and the V and J calls come from that table; the DNA yielded D and trimming. This sample has about 170,000 clones, with around 82% found just once. The chain joins TRBV7-2 to TRBJ1-5; D perhaps matches TRBD1 (6 bases). The clonotype comes from a woman aged 80 or over with acute or convalescent COVID-19. What was sequenced was peripheral blood. The CDR3 region is CASSLEEGGWQPQHF. CDR3 nucleotide sequence: TGTGCCAGCAGCTTAGAGGAGGGGGGGTGGCAGCCCCAGCATTTT.